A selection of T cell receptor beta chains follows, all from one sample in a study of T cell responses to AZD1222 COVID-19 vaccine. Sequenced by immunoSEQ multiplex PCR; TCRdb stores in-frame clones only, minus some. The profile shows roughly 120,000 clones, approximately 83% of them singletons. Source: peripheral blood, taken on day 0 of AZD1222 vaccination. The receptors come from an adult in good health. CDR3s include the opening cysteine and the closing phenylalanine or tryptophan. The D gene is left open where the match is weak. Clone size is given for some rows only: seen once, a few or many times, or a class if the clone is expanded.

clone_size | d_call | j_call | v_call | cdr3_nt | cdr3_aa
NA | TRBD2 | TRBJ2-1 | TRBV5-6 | TGTGCCAGCAGCTTTGACGGGGGGGCCACCTACAATGAGCAGTTCTTC | CASSFDGGATYNEQFF
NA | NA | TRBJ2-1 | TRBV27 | TGTGCCGCCTCACTCGGGGATGAGCAGTTCTTC | CAASLGDEQFF
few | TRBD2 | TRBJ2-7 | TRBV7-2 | TGTGCCAGTGGGGGGTTTGGACTAGCTCTCCACGAGCAGTACTTC | CASGGFGLALHEQYF
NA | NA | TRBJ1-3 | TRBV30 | TGTGCCTATCGCTCTGGAAACACCATATATTTT | CAYRSGNTIYF
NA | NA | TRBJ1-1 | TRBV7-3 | TGTGCCAGCAGCCAAGGACATGTTAACACTGAAGCTTTCTTT | CASSQGHVNTEAFF
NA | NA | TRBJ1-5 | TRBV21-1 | TGTGCCCGCAAACAGGGGGCTGGGAGCAATCAGCCCCAGCATTTT | CARKQGAGSNQPQHF
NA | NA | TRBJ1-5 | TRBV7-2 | TGTGCCAGCAGCTTAACCGGGGGACAGCCCCAGCATTTT | CASSLTGGQPQHF
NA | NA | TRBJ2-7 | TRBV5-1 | TGCGCCAGCAGCAGTGCCGTTTTAAACGAGCAGTACTTC | CASSSAVLNEQYF
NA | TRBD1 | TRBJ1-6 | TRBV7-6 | TGTGCCAGCAGCTTACCAGGGGGTAGTTCACCCCTCCACTTT | CASSLPGGSSPLHF
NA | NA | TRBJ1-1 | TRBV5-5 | TGTGCCAGCAGCTTGTTACCGGTCAAGGGTACTGAAGCTTTCTTT | CASSLLPVKGTEAFF
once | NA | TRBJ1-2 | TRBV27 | TGTGCCAGCAGTTTATCTGGGGTGCCGCGATATGGCTACACCTTC | CASSLSGVPRYGYTF
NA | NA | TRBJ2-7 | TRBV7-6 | TGTGCCAGCAGCTTACGTCCGCGTGGCGACGAGCAGTACTTC | CASSLRPRGDEQYF
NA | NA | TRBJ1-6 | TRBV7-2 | TGTGCCAGCAGCCCCCACCAATCACCCCTCCACTTT | CASSPHQSPLHF
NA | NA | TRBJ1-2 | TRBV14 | TGTGCCAGCAGCCCAGCTCGGTTAGGGGGCTACACCTTC | CASSPARLGGYTF
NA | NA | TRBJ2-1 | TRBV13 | TGTGCCAGCAGCCCTACGCTCCCTTACAATGAGCAGTTCTTC | CASSPTLPYNEQFF
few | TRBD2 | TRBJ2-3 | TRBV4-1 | TGCGCCAGCAGCCAAGAGGTGCCCGTGGGCGGGAGTACAGATACGCAGTATTTT | CASSQEVPVGGSTDTQYF
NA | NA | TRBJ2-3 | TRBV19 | TGTGCCAGTCGGGACCTCGGACGTGGCACAGATACGCAGTATTTT | CASRDLGRGTDTQYF
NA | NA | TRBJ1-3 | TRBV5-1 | TGCGCCAGCAGTTTTGTGACGGGGGGGTTCATTCCAGGCTCTGGAAACACCATATATTTT | CASSFVTGGFIPGSGNTIYF
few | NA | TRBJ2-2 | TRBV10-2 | TGCGCCAGCAGTTTTATAGCTTGGACCGGGGAGCTGTTTTTT | CASSFIAWTGELFF
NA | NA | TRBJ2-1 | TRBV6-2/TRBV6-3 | TGTGCCAGCAGTTACTCTAACTCCGGGAGCCTCTCCTACAATGAGCAGTTCTTC | CASSYSNSGSLSYNEQFF
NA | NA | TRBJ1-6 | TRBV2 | TGTGCCAGCATTAAACAGGGAACCGGTTCACCCCTCCACTTT | CASIKQGTGSPLHF
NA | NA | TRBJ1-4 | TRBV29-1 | TGCAGCGTTGAATACCTCGGGGAGGGGCTTAATGAAAAACTGTTTTTT | CSVEYLGEGLNEKLFF
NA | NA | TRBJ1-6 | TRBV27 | TGTGCCAGCAGTTTATCCGACAGTAATTCACCCCTCCACTTT | CASSLSDSNSPLHF
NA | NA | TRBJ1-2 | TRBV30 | TGTGCCTGCTCCGGACGGTTCTATGGCTACACCTTC | CACSGRFYGYTF
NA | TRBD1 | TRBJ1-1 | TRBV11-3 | TGTGCCAGCAGCTCACCTAGACAGGGGTGGGCTTTCTTT | CASSSPRQGWAFF
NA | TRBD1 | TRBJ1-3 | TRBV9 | TGTGCCAGCCGCCCGGGGGGGGGACAGGGACCGGGAAACACCATATATTTT | CASRPGGGQGPGNTIYF
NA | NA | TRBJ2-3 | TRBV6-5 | TGTGCGGCGGGTGGGGCTTTAACAGATACGCAGTATTTT | CAAGGALTDTQYF
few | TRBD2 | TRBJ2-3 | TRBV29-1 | TGCAGCGTTGGACTAGCGGGGGATTTGAGCACAGATACGCAGTATTTT | CSVGLAGDLSTDTQYF
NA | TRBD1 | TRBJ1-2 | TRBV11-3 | TGTGCCAGCAGCATAGGGGACAGCCAGTACCATGGCTACACCTTC | CASSIGDSQYHGYTF
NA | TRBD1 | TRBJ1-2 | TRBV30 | TGTGCCTGGAGAAATGAAAGGACAGGGCCTCGGGACACCTTC | CAWRNERTGPRDTF
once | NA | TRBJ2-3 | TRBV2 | TGTGCCAGCAGTGTAGGCGGCACCACAGATACGCAGTATTTT | CASSVGGTTDTQYF
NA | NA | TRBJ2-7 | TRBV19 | TGTGCCAGTTCCCAGGGGTGGGAGCAGTACTTC | CASSQGWEQYF
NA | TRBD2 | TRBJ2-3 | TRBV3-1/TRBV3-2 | TGTGCCAGCAGCCCCGGACTAGCGGGGGGGCTCGGCACAGATACGCAGTATTTT | CASSPGLAGGLGTDTQYF
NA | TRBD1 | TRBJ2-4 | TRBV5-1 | TGCGCCAGCAGCCCAGGGACAGGGGGCAAAAACATTCAGTACTTC | CASSPGTGGKNIQYF
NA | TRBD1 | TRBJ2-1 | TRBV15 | TGTGCCACCAGCAGAGCTCCGGGACAGGGGAACCATGAGCAGTTCTTC | CATSRAPGQGNHEQFF
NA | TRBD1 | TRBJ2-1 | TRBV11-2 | TGTGCCAGCAGCTCCCCGACAGGGCCTAGGGAGCAGTTCTTC | CASSSPTGPREQFF
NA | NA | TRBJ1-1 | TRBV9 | TGTGCCAGCAGCGTAGCGGGCGGGGCCAACACTGAAGCTTTCTTT | CASSVAGGANTEAFF
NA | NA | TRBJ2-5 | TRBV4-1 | TGCGCCAGCAGCCAGGTCCTAATGGAGACCCAGTACTTC | CASSQVLMETQYF
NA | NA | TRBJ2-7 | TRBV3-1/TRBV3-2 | TGTGCCAGCAGCCCGAGTGGGGGCTACGAGCAGTACTTC | CASSPSGGYEQYF
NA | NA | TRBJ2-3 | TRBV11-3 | TGTGCCAGCAGCCTGGGCGCCGACGAGTCAGATACGCAGTATTTT | CASSLGADESDTQYF
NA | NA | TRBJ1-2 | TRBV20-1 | TGCAGTGCTAGTTGGAATATCTATGGCTACACCTTC | CSASWNIYGYTF
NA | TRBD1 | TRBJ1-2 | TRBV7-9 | TGTGCCAGCAGCTCGACAGGGGCTGGGCTGAAAGGCTACACCTTC | CASSSTGAGLKGYTF
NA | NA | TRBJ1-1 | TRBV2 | TGTGCCAGCAGTATGAATAGGAACACTGAAGCTTTCTTT | CASSMNRNTEAFF
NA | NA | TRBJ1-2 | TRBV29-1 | TGCAGCGTTGATATAGGGACCGCCTTC | CSVDIGTAF
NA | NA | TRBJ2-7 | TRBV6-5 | TGTGCCAGCAGAGACGACTCATCCTACGAGCAGTACTTC | CASRDDSSYEQYF
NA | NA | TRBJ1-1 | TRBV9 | TGTGCCAGCAGCGTTGGAGGACACCAGAACACTGAAGCTTTCTTT | CASSVGGHQNTEAFF
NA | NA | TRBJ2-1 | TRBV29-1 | TGCAGCGTTTGGTCCTACAATGAGCAGTTCTTC | CSVWSYNEQFF
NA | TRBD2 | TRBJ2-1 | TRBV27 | TGTGCCAGCAGTTTTGAGCGGGGGGGAAGAAATGAGCAGTTCTTC | CASSFERGGRNEQFF
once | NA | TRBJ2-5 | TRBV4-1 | TGCGCCAGCAGCCCAGAAGGGGGATCCGAGACCCAGTACTTC | CASSPEGGSETQYF
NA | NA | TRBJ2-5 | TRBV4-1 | TGCGCCAGCAGCCAAGATGGGACGTTCACAGAGACCCAGTACTTC | CASSQDGTFTETQYF
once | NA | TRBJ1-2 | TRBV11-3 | TGTGCCAGCAGCTTGCAACCTAGCAGTAGAGGCTACACCTTC | CASSLQPSSRGYTF
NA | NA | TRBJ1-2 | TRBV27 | TGTGCCAGCAGTTTATTACGGGGGGACGGCTACTATGGCTACACCTTC | CASSLLRGDGYYGYTF
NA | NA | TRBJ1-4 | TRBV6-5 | TGTGCCAGCAGGCCCCGAAGGGCAGGGGATGAAAAACTGTTTTTT | CASRPRRAGDEKLFF
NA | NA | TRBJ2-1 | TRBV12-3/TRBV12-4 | TGTGCCAGCAGTTTAAAGAGCCAGAATGAGCAGTTCTTC | CASSLKSQNEQFF